These 29 T cell receptor beta chains were all obtained from the same sample, sequenced in a study of blood T cell repertoires in COVID-19. Profiling relied on immunoSEQ multiplex PCR, and the TCRdb table lists in-frame clones only, not all of them. The sample records over 200,000 clones, 87% being singletons. Sequences were obtained from peripheral blood. The receptors derive from a man between 60 and 70 years old who had recovered from COVID-19.

The V and J genes are TRBV7-6 and TRBJ1-3, with 9 bases aligning to TRBD1. Unmatched junction bases numbered 5, after V lost 3 bases and J lost 2 bases. The CDR3 runs 16 residues. The V gene's germline CDR1 is SGHVS and CDR2 FNYEAQ. CDR3 amino acids: CASSLGQGPTGNTIYF. The CDR3 DNA reads as TGTGCCAGCAGCTTGGGACAGGGACCCACTGGAAACACCATATATTTT.

The V call is TRBV27, the J call TRBJ2-3, with 7 bases fitting TRBD2. This CDR3 contains 13 residues. Germline values: CDR1 MNHEY, CDR2 SMNVEV (reference sequence). J was trimmed by 10 bases and V by 10 bases; bases with no gene match: 14. CDR3 nucleotides: TGTGCCACCGCGAGCGGGAACGGGTTTGCGCAGTATTTT. It yields the protein CATASGNGFAQYF.

The rearrangement joins TRBV19 to TRBJ2-5; TRBD1 might be the D (5 bases). Trimming removed 6 bases at V and 4 bases at J, with 18 bases between. From germline, CDR1 is LNHDA and CDR2 SQIVND (reference sequence). CDR3 length equals 15 residues. The DNA for the CDR3 is TGTGCCAGTAGCCAAGGGGCCGAAAGGAGAGAGACCCAGTACTTC. This codes for CASSQGAERRETQYF.

This clone was found once. The gene calls are TRBV5-1 and TRBJ2-7, with D tentatively TRBD1 (6 bases). This CDR3 is 15 amino acids long. CDR1 and CDR2 from the germline V gene are SGHRS and YFSETQ. Trimming pared 1 base from V and 0 bases from J, leaving 11 bases between. CDR3 residues: CASSLTVGGSYEQYF. The CDR3 DNA reads TGCGCCAGCAGCTTGACGGTAGGGGGCTCCTACGAGCAGTACTTC. Supplemented by reference TRBV5-1 and TRBJ2-7, the full variable domain reads KAGVTQTPRYLIKTRGQQVTLSCSPISGHRSVSWYQQTPGQGLQFLFEYFSETQRNKGNFPGRFSGRQFSNSRSEMNVSTLELGDSALYLCASSLTVGGSYEQYFGPGTRLTVT.

This chain's CDR3 is CASSLVADSEKLFF. The CDR3 nucleotides read TGCGCCAGCAGCTTGGTGGCGGACTCCGAGAAGCTGTTTTTT. The chain employs TRBV5-1 and TRBJ2-2; the D gene is possibly TRBD2 (5 bases). V dropped 0 bases and J dropped 12 bases, with 15 bases sitting between them. The V gene's germline CDR1 is SGHRS and CDR2 YFSETQ. The CDR3 spans 14 residues.

The rearrangement links TRBV5-6 to TRBJ2-1; 7 bases match TRBD2. Unmatched junction bases numbered 2, after V lost 0 bases and J lost 2 bases. This CDR3 spans 15 amino acids. From germline, CDR1 is SGHDT and CDR2 YYEEEE. CDR3: CASSLGGGTYNEQFF. CDR3 nucleotide sequence: TGTGCCAGCAGCTTGGGGGGAGGGACCTACAATGAGCAGTTCTTC. The full variable domain, its missing parts supplied by reference TRBV5-6 and TRBJ2-1, is DAGVTQSPTHLIKTRGQQVTLRCSPKSGHDTVSWYQQALGQGPQFIFQYYEEEERQRGNFPDRFSGHQFPNYSSELNVNALLLGDSALYLCASSLGGGTYNEQFFGPGTRLTVL.

The gene calls are TRBV2 and TRBJ2-1, with 8 positions matching TRBD1. V trimming: 6 bases; J trimming: 8 bases; junction bases outside the gene matches: 6. Germline values: CDR1 SNHLY, CDR2 FYNNEI. CDR3 length equals 13 residues. CDR3 sequence reads: CASRRTGGDEQFF. As DNA, the CDR3 is TGTGCCAGCAGGAGAACAGGGGGTGATGAGCAGTTCTTC.

The gene calls are TRBV11-2 and TRBJ1-2; TRBD1 matches 9 bases. The CDR3 spans 16 residues. Germline CDR1 is SGHAT and CDR2 is FQNNGV. V was pared by 6 bases and J by 2 bases, with 10 bases of the junction left unmatched. This CDR3 is CASSLAGTGKNYGYTF. CDR3 nucleotide sequence: TGTGCCAGCAGTTTGGCCGGGACAGGGAAGAACTATGGCTACACCTTC.

CDR3 DNA sequence: TGTGCCAGCAGCTTAGGAGTAGCGGGAGTTGTTGAGCAGTTCTTC. This sequence encodes CASSLGVAGVVEQFF. The V gene is TRBV11-2, the J gene TRBJ2-1, with TRBD2 identical over 9 bases. V gave up 1 base and J gave up 9 bases; unmatched junction bases: 7. Germline loops: CDR1 SGHAT, CDR2 FQNNGV. The length of the CDR3 is 15 residues. Full variable domain (missing parts from reference TRBV11-2 and TRBJ2-1): EAGVAQSPRYKIIEKRQSVAFWCNPISGHATLYWYQQILGQGPKLLIQFQNNGVVDDSQLPKDRFSAERLKGVDSTLKIQPAKLEDSAVYLCASSLGVAGVVEQFFGPGTRLTVL.

The rearrangement links TRBV7-2 to TRBJ2-5; 7 bases map to TRBD2. The CDR3 is 16 residues long. The germline V gene has CDR1 SGHTA and CDR2 FQGNSA. V was pared by 4 bases and J by 5 bases, with 13 bases of the junction left unmatched. The chain's CDR3 is CASSSGGVSGGETQYF. In nucleotides, the CDR3 is TGTGCCAGCAGCTCGGGGGGAGTTAGCGGTGGGGAGACCCAGTACTTC.

This chain links TRBV5-1 with TRBJ2-5, with 7 bases that match TRBD1. The CDR3 is 15 residues long. Unmatched junction bases numbered 12, after V lost 7 bases and J lost 3 bases. Germline assignment: CDR1 SGHRS and CDR2 YFSETQ. The chain's CDR3 is CASSSWGQGEETQYF. DNA of the CDR3: TGCGCCAGCTCCTCCTGGGGGCAGGGGGAAGAGACCCAGTACTTC.

This sequence joins TRBV23-1 and TRBJ1-2; no reliable D call. TRBV23-1 is placed among ORFs of uncertain function. Trimming removed 3 bases at V and 4 bases at J, with 21 bases between. The CDR3 length is 17 residues. CDR3 in amino acids: CASSHPVVLGVGYGYTF. For the CDR3, the DNA is TGCGCCAGCAGTCACCCCGTTGTCCTGGGAGTTGGCTATGGCTACACCTTC.

The V gene is TRBV5-1, the J gene TRBJ2-1; 8 nucleotides line up with TRBD2. The CDR3 totals 15 residues. After removal of 5 bases from V and 1 base from J, the junction contained 5 bases not matched to a gene. Germline CDR1 is SGHRS and CDR2 is YFSETQ. Here the CDR3 DNA reads TGCGCCAGCAGTTTTAGCGGGGATTCCTACAATGAGCAGTTCTTC. Amino acids: CASSFSGDSYNEQFF. The variable domain in full, with the rest retrieved from reference TRBV5-1 and TRBJ2-1, is KAGVTQTPRYLIKTRGQQVTLSCSPISGHRSVSWYQQTPGQGLQFLFEYFSETQRNKGNFPGRFSGRQFSNSRSEMNVSTLELGDSALYLCASSFSGDSYNEQFFGPGTRLTVL.

This chain's CDR3 is CAISESTVGQPQHF. The CDR3 DNA is TGTGCCATCAGTGAGTCGACAGTGGGCCAGCCCCAGCATTTT. This chain uses TRBV10-3 with TRBJ1-5, with D possibly TRBD1 on 5 matching bases. V was shortened by 0 bases and J by 7 bases, with 10 bases between the two germline ends. In germline, CDR1 is ENHRY, CDR2 SYGVKD. The CDR3 has 14 residues.

The V call is TRBV7-8, the J call TRBJ1-2, with 9 bases lining up with TRBD1. Germline V lookup: CDR1 SGHVS, CDR2 FQNEAQ. CDR3 length: 13 amino acids. J lost 8 bases, V lost 5 bases, and 6 bases had no gene match. CDR3 region: CASSRDRVEGYTF. CDR3 DNA: TGTGCCAGCAGCCGGGACAGGGTAGAAGGCTACACCTTC.

V and J are TRBV15 and TRBJ2-7; the D gene is possibly TRBD2 (5 bases). The germline V and J ends were trimmed by 3 bases and 5 bases, with 14 bases remaining between them. CDR3 length: 14 amino acids. Germline assignment: CDR1 LNHNV and CDR2 YYDKDF (reference sequence). CDR3 sequence: CATSSILGSDEQYF. The CDR3 nucleotides read TGTGCCACCAGCAGCATATTGGGGAGCGACGAGCAGTACTTC. The complete variable domain, with remaining parts taken from reference TRBV15 and TRBJ2-7, reads DAMVIQNPRYQVTQFGKPVTLSCSQTLNHNVMYWYQQKSSQAPKLLFHYYDKDFNNEADTPDNFQSRRPNTSFCFLDIRSPGLGDTAMYLCATSSILGSDEQYFGPGTRLTVT.

Details on this clone: The same CDR3 arises from other DNA sequences in this sample as well. The chain carries TRBV4-2 and TRBJ1-2; unclear D gene. Germline V gene lookup returns CDR1 LGHNA and CDR2 YNFKEQ. The CDR3 length is 14 residues. The V end lost 1 base, the J end lost 0 bases, and 6 bases lay between the germline ends. The chain's CDR3 is CASSQGAANYGYTF. CDR3 DNA sequence: TGTGCCAGCAGCCAAGGTGCGGCTAACTATGGCTACACCTTC.

The genes are TRBV27 and TRBJ2-2; 14 bases line up with TRBD2. The length of the CDR3 is 16 residues. V lost 4 bases to trimming and J lost 4 bases; unmatched junction nucleotides: 2. Germline CDR1 is MNHEY and CDR2 is SMNVEV (reference sequence). DNA for the CDR3: TGTGCCAGCAGTTCCGGACTAGCGGGGGGCACCGGGGAGCTGTTTTTT. Translating it yields CASSSGLAGGTGELFF.

The chain uses TRBV5-4 and TRBJ1-6; D is unresolved. CDR3 length equals 16 residues. The germline CDR1 and CDR2 sequences are SGHNT and YYREEE (reference sequence). Trimming removed 4 bases from V and 9 bases from J, with 20 bases in between. CDR3 nucleotides: TGTGCCAGCAGCGCCTCGGCTAGCCTGGGGAGTTCACCCCTCCACTTT. Translating gives CASSASASLGSSPLHF.

This chain links TRBV6-5 with TRBJ1-3; 7 bases match TRBD1. This CDR3 has 13 amino acids. With V trimmed by 10 bases and J by 4 bases, 7 bases remained unmatched. CDR1 MNHEY and CDR2 SVGAGI come from the germline V gene. Written as DNA, the CDR3 is TGTGCCACCCTGACAGGGAACGGAAACACCATATATTTT. Encoded protein: CATLTGNGNTIYF.

V and J are TRBV28 and TRBJ2-7; TRBD2 might be the D (6 bases). V lost 5 bases, J lost 7 bases, and 18 bases lay in between. This CDR3 is 14 amino acids long. Germline V gene lookup returns CDR1 MDHEN and CDR2 SYDVKM. As DNA, the CDR3 is TGTGCCAGCAGTCCACCGCGCGGGGCCCGGGAGCAGTACTTC. It yields the protein CASSPPRGAREQYF.

The genes are TRBV30 and TRBJ1-6; 8 nucleotides line up with TRBD1. From germline, CDR1 is GTSNPN and CDR2 SVGIG (reference sequence). The CDR3 extends over 14 amino acids. The J segment lost 7 bases and the V segment lost 4 bases, leaving 6 bases of the junction unmatched. The DNA of the CDR3 is TGTGCCTGGAACCAACAGGGGGGGAATTCACCCCTCCACTTT. This codes for CAWNQQGGNSPLHF.

This clone was counted once. The gene calls are TRBV30 and TRBJ1-2; D is perhaps TRBD1 (6 bases). The length of the CDR3 is 17 residues. Germline CDR1 is GTSNPN and CDR2 is SVGIG (reference sequence). Trimming took 5 bases from V and 2 from J, leaving 24 bases between them. CDR3 bases: TGTGCCTGGGACAAAATACCTTCGACAGGACCGAACTATGGCTACACCTTC. This sequence encodes CAWDKIPSTGPNYGYTF.

The J gene is TRBJ2-1, the V gene TRBV4-2; D might be TRBD2 (6 bases). CDR1 and CDR2 from the germline V gene are LGHNA and YNFKEQ. This CDR3 is 15 amino acids long. Between the trimmed V and J ends, which lost 1 base and 7 bases, there was a span of 14 bases. CDR3 DNA sequence: TGTGCCAGCAGCCAAGCGGGGCGGGGTGGAAATGAGCAGTTCTTC. It is translated as CASSQAGRGGNEQFF.

This chain joins TRBV28 and TRBJ1-1; 7 positions agree with TRBD1. The trim removed 7 bases at V and 8 bases at J, leaving 10 bases unmatched. The CDR3 totals 13 residues. From germline, CDR1 is MDHEN and CDR2 SYDVKM. In DNA form, the CDR3 reads TGTGCCAGCAAGGACAGGCCCCTCGGGGAAGCTTTCTTT. Translated: CASKDRPLGEAFF.

CDR3 DNA sequence: TGTGCCAGCACCCGGGGACAGGCCGGTGGCTACACCTTC. This translates into CASTRGQAGGYTF. This chain joins TRBV7-9 and TRBJ1-2; 8 bases align to TRBD1. V was clipped by 7 bases and J by 7 bases; unmatched bases: 8. The CDR3 runs to 13 residues. The germline CDR1 and CDR2 sequences are SEHNR and FQNEAQ (reference sequence).

J is TRBJ2-5 and V is TRBV30; the D gene is possibly TRBD2 (6 bases). CDR3 size: 13 residues. V was trimmed by 2 bases and J by 8 bases, leaving 15 bases between them. CDR1 GTSNPN and CDR2 SVGIG come from the germline V gene (reference sequence). The CDR3 protein is CAWSPGVGTTQYF. The DNA of the CDR3 is TGTGCCTGGAGTCCGGGGGTAGGGACTACCCAGTACTTC. Using reference TRBV30 and TRBJ2-5 for the parts outside the CDR3, the full variable domain is SQTIHQWPATLVQPVGSPLSLECTVEGTSNPNLYWYRQAAGRGLQLLFYSVGIGQISSEVPQNLSASRPQDRQFILSSKKLLLSDSGFYLCAWSPGVGTTQYFGPGTRLLVL.

The gene calls are TRBV5-4 and TRBJ1-4; no clear D. Trimming removed 4 bases from V and 3 bases from J, with 16 bases in between. Looked up from germline, CDR1 is SGHNT and CDR2 is YYREEE (reference sequence). The CDR3 extends over 16 amino acids. DNA of the CDR3: TGTGCCAGCAGCAAGGATAACAGAGATTCTAATGAAAAACTGTTTTTT. This encodes CASSKDNRDSNEKLFF.

This clone appeared a single time. This chain joins TRBV5-4 and TRBJ1-1; D is unclear. Germline CDR1 SGHNT, CDR2 YYREEE (reference sequence). This CDR3 contains 11 residues. Trimming removed 2 bases at V and 10 bases at J, with 9 bases between. The CDR3, as DNA: TGTGCCAGCAGCTTCCAGAAGATAGCTTTCTTT. Its translation: CASSFQKIAFF.